This T cell receptor beta chain was captured in a study of blood T cell repertoires in COVID-19. Study background: Acute-phase and convalescent COVID-19 samples originated in the United States, Italy and Spain. T cells, B-cell-depleted T cells, or PBMCs supplied cDNA or gDNA.

Assay: immunoSEQ multiplex PCR; the TCRdb copy retains only in-frame clones and omits some. The sample includes 110,000 or so clones, about 88% of them seen just once. The V end was cut by 0 bases, the J end by 0 bases, with 9 bases between. Germline V gene data show CDR1 as LGHNA and CDR2 as YNFKEQ. The CDR3 has 16 residues. The sequencing sample was made of peripheral blood. V usage is TRBV4-2 and J usage is TRBJ2-1; D is unresolved. The clonotype originates from a woman aged 65 to 85 who had recovered from COVID-19. The CDR3 DNA reads as TGTGCCAGCAGCCAAGATCTGGCTAGCTCCTACAATGAGCAGTTCTTC. This sequence encodes CASSQDLASSYNEQFF.